This TCR beta chain was captured by sequencing in a study of blood T cell repertoires in COVID-19. Study as a whole: Some COVID-19 samples were acute and others convalescent; all came from the United States, Italy and Spain. T cells, B-cell-depleted T cells, or PBMCs provided the cDNA or gDNA that served as material.

Original processing methods: Reference gene primers were amplified, and this amplification served to estimate nucleated cell counts. Using immunoSEQ multiplex PCR, the repertoire was profiled, and TCRdb retains in-frame clones only, with some absent. The DNA was the basis for D and trimming; V, J and clone size are from that table. Among about 160,000 clones listed, roughly 84% were seen once. Germline CDR1 and CDR2: LNHDA and SQIVND (reference sequence). Unmatched junction bases numbered 5, after V lost 1 base and J lost 3 bases. The CDR3 is 16 amino acids. The genes are TRBV19 and TRBJ2-1; 8 nucleotides align to TRBD2. The sample was peripheral blood. The source is a woman older than 75 with active or convalescent COVID-19. This CDR3 reads CASSIGPAGDYNEQFF. CDR3 nucleotide sequence: TGTGCCAGTAGTATAGGTCCAGCGGGAGACTACAATGAGCAGTTCTTC.